This TCR beta chain comes out of a study of shared clonotypes between healthy human individuals. Using around 180 ng DNA, about 30,000 T cell genomes, the sorted-subset replicate PCRs were run. TCRdb keeps only in-frame clones here, not all; method: immunoSEQ multiplex PCR. The sample holds fewer than 1.8 million clones; approximately 98.5% are singletons and the top ten take approximately 0.38%. For this clone: Its target is not known.

Study observations and caveats: Shared clonotypes: about 4.6% naive CD4, around 3.7% naive CD8, around 2.4% memory CD4, about 0.4% memory CD8.

Healthy adults negative for HIV, lacking recent acute infections or vaccinations, served as donors. Subsets obtained from CD4+ cells comprised CD45RA+ naive and CD45RA-negative memory cells. The length of the CDR3 is 14 residues. Trimming stripped 0 bases from V and 3 bases from J, with 11 bases between. CDR1 and CDR2 from the germline V gene are GTSNPN and SVGIG (reference sequence). The chain is built from TRBV30 and TRBJ2-5; D gene unclear. This TCR was recovered from a man younger than 40 in good health. Sequenced material: naive CD4+ T cells sorted from blood. The subset here: CD45RA+ positively selected. The CDR3 region has the DNA TGTGCCTGGAGTGTACTGGCAGCAGAAGAGACCCAGTACTTC. Translating it yields CAWSVLAAEETQYF.